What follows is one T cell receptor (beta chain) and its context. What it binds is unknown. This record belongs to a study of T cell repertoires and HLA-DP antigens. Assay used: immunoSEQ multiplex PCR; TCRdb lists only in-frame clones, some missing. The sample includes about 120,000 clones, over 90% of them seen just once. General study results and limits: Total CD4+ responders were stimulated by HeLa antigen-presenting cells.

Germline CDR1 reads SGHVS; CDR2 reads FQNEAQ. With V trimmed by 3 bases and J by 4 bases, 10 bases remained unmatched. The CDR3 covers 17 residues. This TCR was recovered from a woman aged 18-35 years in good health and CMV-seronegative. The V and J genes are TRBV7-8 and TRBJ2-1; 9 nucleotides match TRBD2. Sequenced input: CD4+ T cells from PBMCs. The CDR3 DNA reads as TGTGCCAGCAGCTTGGGGCGACTAGCGGACACTTACAATGAGCAGTTCTTC. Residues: CASSLGRLADTYNEQFF.